These 25 T cell receptor beta chains came from one sample sequenced in a study of blood T cell repertoires in COVID-19. The repertoire was sequenced with immunoSEQ multiplex PCR; TCRdb's copy has only in-frame clones and lacks some. The repertoire holds 220,000 or so clones, with approximately 90% as singletons. The source material was peripheral blood. The receptor source for this set is a woman aged 45-60 years with COVID-19, enrolled during active disease.

This sequence joins TRBV7-8 and TRBJ2-2; a weak D match, TRBD2 (6 bases). In germline, CDR1 is SGHVS, CDR2 FQNEAQ. The CDR3 runs to 14 residues. Trimming stripped 5 bases from V and 7 bases from J, with 14 bases between. CDR3 sequence: CASSLAGRSGELFF. CDR3 DNA: TGTGCCAGCAGCCTGGCGGGGCGGAGCGGGGAGCTGTTTTTT.

The chain links TRBV6-1 to TRBJ2-7, with TRBD1 matching 7 bases. CDR3 length: 14 amino acids. J was trimmed by 3 bases and V by 3 bases; bases with no gene match: 5. Germline V CDR1 and CDR2: MNHNS, SASEGT. The CDR3 here is CASSEDRLLYEQYV. CDR3 in DNA: TGTGCCAGCAGTGAGGACAGGTTGCTCTACGAGCAGTACGTC.

The chain combines TRBV6-6 with TRBJ1-1; tentative D call: TRBD1 (5 bases). V gave up 0 bases and J gave up 4 bases, with 6 bases separating them. The CDR3 extends over 13 amino acids. The germline CDR1 and CDR2 sequences are MNHNY and SVGAGI (reference sequence). This chain's CDR3 is CASSYSQGTEAFF. CDR3 nucleotides: TGTGCCAGCAGTTACTCGCAGGGCACTGAAGCTTTCTTT.

The chain has TRBV6-5 and TRBJ1-2; D not certain. The V end was cut by 2 bases, the J end by 8 bases, with 12 bases between. The CDR3 spans 13 residues. From germline, CDR1 is MNHEY and CDR2 SVGAGI. CDR3 amino acids: CASSYPSPEGYTF. CDR3 coding DNA: TGTGCCAGCAGTTACCCCTCCCCCGAGGGCTACACCTTC.

This clone is a singleton in its sample. The CDR3 DNA reads as TGTGCCAGTAGTGTTATCAGGAACACTGAAGCTTTCTTT. Its translation is CASSVIRNTEAFF. The gene calls are TRBV19 and TRBJ1-1; no clear D. Between the trimmed V and J ends, which lost 5 bases and 1 base, there was a span of 8 bases. The CDR3 runs to 13 residues. The V gene's germline CDR1 is LNHDA and CDR2 SQIVND (reference sequence).

This clone was observed once. The genes are TRBV30 and TRBJ2-3; 7 bases fit TRBD2. CDR3 length: 15 residues. Germline CDR1 reads GTSNPN; CDR2 reads SVGIG (reference sequence). Germline trimming cut 3 bases from V and 2 bases from J; bases unmatched to any gene: 8. CDR3 DNA sequence: TGTGCCTGGAGCCCCGGACTAGTTTACACAGATACGCAGTATTTT. Protein product: CAWSPGLVYTDTQYF.

With regard to this clone: This CDR3 is also generated by other DNA sequences in the sample. The V gene is TRBV5-1, the J gene TRBJ1-6; 9 bases are a match to TRBD1. Germline V lookup: CDR1 SGHRS, CDR2 YFSETQ. This CDR3 has 15 residues. V dropped 0 bases and J dropped 7; count of bases not matched to a gene: 2. In DNA form, the CDR3 reads TGCGCCAGCAGCTTGGCGGGGACAGGGAATTCACCCCTCCACTTT. It encodes CASSLAGTGNSPLHF.

The chain has TRBV29-1 and TRBJ2-5, with TRBD2 as a possible D gene (5 bases). The V and J ends lost 3 bases and 7 bases respectively, with 15 bases between them. Looked up from germline, CDR1 is SQVTM and CDR2 is ANQGSEA. The CDR3 is 13 residues long. The CDR3 bases are TGCAGCGTTGATAGGACGGGAATACGGACCCAGTACTTC. It yields the protein CSVDRTGIRTQYF.

The chain employs TRBV19 and TRBJ1-2, with 7 bases matching TRBD1. J gave up 7 bases and V 1 base, and 9 bases lay outside the gene matches. The CDR3 covers 15 residues. Germline V gene data show CDR1 as LNHDA and CDR2 as SQIVND (reference sequence). The CDR3: CASSIGGQALGGYTF. CDR3 DNA: TGTGCCAGTAGTATAGGCGGACAGGCCCTCGGTGGCTACACCTTC.

The chain carries TRBV7-2 and TRBJ2-5; possibly TRBD2 for D (6 bases). V gave up 3 bases and J gave up 5 bases, with 13 bases separating them. Germline CDR1 is SGHTA and CDR2 is FQGNSA. This CDR3 is 14 amino acids long. CDR3 protein: CASSLITSRETQYF. The CDR3 bases are TGTGCCAGCAGCTTGATCACTAGCAGGGAGACCCAGTACTTC.

In DNA form, the CDR3 reads TGTGCCAGCAGCTCACCCGACAGGGGAAAATTCGAGCAGTACGTC. It encodes CASSSPDRGKFEQYV. The chain is built from TRBV5-5 and TRBJ2-7; TRBD1 matches 8 bases. The V gene end was trimmed by 3 bases and the J gene end by 6 bases; junction bases not matched to a gene: 11. CDR1 and CDR2 from the germline V gene are SGHKS and YYEKEE (reference sequence). The CDR3 has 15 residues.

The chain joins TRBV15 to TRBJ1-1; D gene ambiguous. The CDR3 contains 14 residues. Germline assignment: CDR1 LNHNV and CDR2 YYDKDF (reference sequence). Trimming stripped 0 bases from V and 0 bases from J, with 5 bases between. The CDR3 nucleotides are TGTGCCACCAGCAGAGATCTAATGAACACTGAAGCTTTCTTT. Its translation is CATSRDLMNTEAFF.

The chain carries TRBV9 and TRBJ2-2; the match to TRBD1 covers 7 bases. The CDR3 length is 14 residues. In germline, CDR1 is SGDLS, CDR2 YYNGEE. V shed 0 bases, J shed 7 bases, and the junction held 3 bases outside the gene matches. The CDR3 DNA reads TGTGCCAGCAGCGTAGTGAGACAGGGCGGGGAGCTGTTTTTT. Its translation: CASSVVRQGGELFF. The full variable domain, rest sourced from reference TRBV9 and TRBJ2-2, is DSGVTQTPKHLITATGQRVTLRCSPRSGDLSVYWYQQSLDQGLQFLIQYYNGEERAKGNILERFSAQQFPDLHSELNLSSLELGDSALYFCASSVVRQGGELFFGEGSRLTVL.

The CDR3 is CASSLLGGLSYEQYF. CDR3 sequence (DNA): TGCGCCAGCAGCTTGTTGGGGGGGCTCTCCTACGAGCAGTACTTC. The V call is TRBV5-1, the J call TRBJ2-7; TRBD2 might be the D (7 bases). CDR1 and CDR2 (germline): SGHRS, YFSETQ. V was clipped by 1 base and J by 0 bases, with 11 bases between them. The CDR3 has 15 amino acids.

The chain employs TRBV28 and TRBJ1-4, with a possible D match to TRBD1 (6 bases). The germline CDR1 and CDR2 sequences are MDHEN and SYDVKM. The CDR3 has 15 residues. V was trimmed by 6 bases and J by 6 bases, leaving 17 bases between them. The chain's CDR3 is CASSNQGPGDEKLFF. CDR3 DNA sequence: TGTGCCAGCAGCAACCAGGGGCCTGGCGATGAAAAACTGTTTTTT.

The chain is built from TRBV3-1 (or the pseudogene TRBV3-2) and TRBJ1-3; D call uncertain. The CDR3 length is 16 residues. The germline V and J ends were trimmed by 0 bases and 3 bases, with 12 bases remaining between them. In germline, CDR1 is LGHDT, CDR2 YNNKEL (reference sequence). CDR3 region: CASSQETPGIGNTIYF. The CDR3 DNA follows: TGTGCCAGCAGCCAAGAGACCCCAGGAATTGGAAACACCATATATTTT.

The rearrangement uses TRBV19 and TRBJ2-2; 7 bases match TRBD2. The CDR3 has 15 residues. V was clipped by 7 bases and J by 0 bases; unmatched bases: 5. In germline, CDR1 is LNHDA, CDR2 SQIVND (reference sequence). The CDR3 region has the DNA TGTGCCAGTATGGGCGGGGGAGCGAACACCGGGGAGCTGTTTTTT. This encodes CASMGGGANTGELFF.

This chain connects TRBV28 to TRBJ2-3, with 13 bases lining up with TRBD2. The V segment lost 2 bases and the J segment 2 bases; nucleotides outside the gene matches: 1. Germline lookup yields CDR1 MDHEN and CDR2 SYDVKM. The CDR3 has 16 residues. The CDR3 reads CASSLTSGGATDTQYF. The CDR3, as DNA: TGTGCCAGCAGTTTAACTAGCGGGGGGGCCACAGATACGCAGTATTTT.

The chain employs TRBV2 and TRBJ1-5; D is uncertain. Germline V gives CDR1 SNHLY, CDR2 FYNNEI. The length of the CDR3 is 14 residues. The ends were cut back, 0 bases at V and 0 bases at J, with 3 bases in the middle. The CDR3 spells CASSEASSNQPQHF. CDR3 nucleotides: TGTGCCAGCAGTGAAGCCAGTAGCAATCAGCCCCAGCATTTT.

This clone showed up just a few times. CDR3 residues: CSVPRQGVSGYTF. DNA for the CDR3: TGCAGCGTCCCTCGGCAGGGTGTCTCTGGCTACACCTTC. This sequence joins TRBV29-1 and TRBJ1-2, with D perhaps TRBD1 (5 bases). The CDR3 loop spans 13 amino acids. Trimming took 6 bases from V and 7 from J, leaving 18 bases between them. Germline CDR1 reads SQVTM; CDR2 reads ANQGSEA.

V gene TRBV3-1 (or the pseudogene TRBV3-2) combines with J gene TRBJ1-2, with 8 bases aligning to TRBD1. The germline CDR1 and CDR2 sequences are LGHDT and YNNKEL (reference sequence). The CDR3 consists of 16 residues. Trimming removed 4 bases from V and 5 bases from J; junction bases left unmatched: 12. The CDR3 coding sequence is TGTGCCAGCAGCCTTAAGCAAGAGACAGGGGAATATGGCTACACCTTC. It translates to CASSLKQETGEYGYTF.

V usage is TRBV7-2 and J usage is TRBJ1-2; 9 bases are shared with TRBD1. The CDR3 consists of 15 residues. Germline-derived CDR1 and CDR2 are SGHTA and FQGNSA. Trimming removed 2 bases from V and 8 bases from J; junction bases left unmatched: 9. CDR3 sequence (DNA): TGTGCCAGCAGCTTATACGGACAGGGGATGGGAGGCTACACCTTC. Protein: CASSLYGQGMGGYTF.

The chain links TRBV7-3 to TRBJ1-1; no clear D. The germline CDR1 and CDR2 sequences are SGHTA and FQGTGA. V lost 5 bases and J lost 5, with 12 bases in between. The CDR3 contains 13 residues. The CDR3 spells CASSPGIYTEAFF. The CDR3 DNA follows: TGTGCCAGCAGCCCAGGAATATATACTGAAGCTTTCTTT.

The J gene is TRBJ1-2, the V gene TRBV12-3 or TRBV12-4; 8 bases agree with TRBD1. CDR3 length equals 11 residues. J lost 8 bases, V lost 5 bases, and 1 base had no gene match. The CDR3 region has the DNA TGTGCCAGCAGTGACAGGGGAGGCTACACCTTC. Protein product: CASSDRGGYTF.

The V gene is TRBV19, the J gene TRBJ2-1, with D possibly being TRBD2 (7 bases). This CDR3 spans 19 amino acids. V was pared by 2 bases and J by 5 bases, with 25 bases between. CDR1 LNHDA and CDR2 SQIVND come from the germline V gene (reference sequence). This CDR3 is CASSIFDGSGGGPHNEQFF. The CDR3 DNA is TGTGCCAGTAGTATATTTGACGGGAGTGGCGGGGGCCCTCACAATGAGCAGTTCTTC.